This TCR beta chain was retrieved from a study of cytomegalovirus exposure and HLA in healthy donors. Primers included in the PCR were 60 Vbeta and 13 Jbeta primers. Produced via immunoSEQ multiplex PCR; TCRdb's table is partial and in-frame only. The sample gives under 200,000 clones, approximately 80% of which show up once; 9.7% is in the top ten. J gave up 8 bases and V 1 base, and 7 bases lay outside the gene matches. The CDR3 contains 15 residues. Germline values: CDR1 SEHNR, CDR2 FQNEAQ (reference sequence). The receptor was derived from a man younger than 35 in good health and CMV-seropositive. V is TRBV7-9 and J is TRBJ2-1; 8 nucleotides align to TRBD2. Source material: PBMCs. The CDR3 is CASSLGGGPFDEQFF. The DNA for the CDR3 is TGTGCCAGCAGCTTAGGCGGGGGGCCCTTCGATGAGCAGTTCTTC.